This T cell receptor beta chain was recorded in a study of cytomegalovirus exposure and HLA in healthy donors. Generated by immunoSEQ multiplex PCR, the TCRdb table keeps only in-frame clones and is missing some. Seen here are about 190,000 clones, about 82% observed once, and the top ten hold more than 1.1%. An approximately 130-subject validation cohort, separate from the approximately 700-subject first cohort, supplied the donors. CDR1 is SGHDT, CDR2 YYEEEE, per germline. V was trimmed by 4 bases and J by 0 bases, leaving 12 bases between them. CDR3 length equals 15 residues. Findings of the study overall: The classifier was said to identify cytomegalovirus status with high specificity and sensitivity. The CMV antigen specificity of three CMV-associated chains was confirmed through in vitro analysis. Overall, roughly 150 TCR beta chains were annotated as cytomegalovirus-associated.

Comments on this clone: Its matching antigen is unknown.

The TCR originated in a woman younger than 35 in good health and CMV-seronegative. The chain employs TRBV5-6 and TRBJ2-3; tentative D call: TRBD1 (6 bases). Material for sequencing was PBMCs. The CDR3, as DNA: TGTGCCAGCAGCGCTAGACAGGTCAGCACAGATACGCAGTATTTT. Protein sequence: CASSARQVSTDTQYF.